Included here is one T cell receptor beta chain sequence, with context. This sample stems from a study of control samples from healthy donors and cancer patients. Sequenced by immunoSEQ multiplex PCR; TCRdb stores in-frame clones only, minus some. The sample carries 100,000 to 150,000 clones, approximately 90% recorded once. The sequence was collected from a man over 45 in good health. Sequences were obtained from blood.

The CDR3 reads CASNKGQGLTDTQYF. The CDR3 nucleotides read TGTGCCAGCAACAAGGGACAGGGGCTCACAGATACGCAGTATTTT. V gene TRBV9 combines with J gene TRBJ2-3, with 10 nucleotides matching TRBD1. Unmatched junction bases numbered 6, after V lost 6 bases and J lost 2 bases. The CDR3 sequence is 15 residues long. Per the germline V gene, CDR1 is SGDLS and CDR2 is YYNGEE.